The T cell receptor beta chain described here comes from a study of cytomegalovirus exposure and HLA in healthy donors. About this clone: Its cognate antigen is unknown. At one of its ends the junction is not consistent with the germline gene, which may arise from a read error.

It was with 60 Vbeta and 13 Jbeta primers that the PCR ran. Assay used: immunoSEQ multiplex PCR; TCRdb lists only in-frame clones, some missing. The data hold some 180,000 clones, with about 84% observed a single time. Points from the study as a whole: The study dropped some indistinguishable V segments, TRBV6-2 and TRBV6-3 among them.

Germline loops: CDR1 SEHNR, CDR2 FQNEAQ (reference sequence). This CDR3 comprises 16 residues. The TCR originated in a woman in her 30s in good health and CMV-seropositive. Source material: PBMCs. V and J are TRBV7-9 and TRBJ1-3, with 9 bases matching TRBD1. The DNA of the CDR3 is TGTTCCAGCAGCCTTGGACAGGGGACCGCTGGAAACACCATATATTTT. It specifies CSSSLGQGTAGNTIYF.